Following are 2 T cell receptor beta chains from one sample sequenced in a study of blood T cell repertoires in COVID-19. The data were produced by immunoSEQ multiplex PCR, yet TCRdb's version contains in-frame clones alone and is incomplete. Here the sample spans 100,000 to 150,000 clones, approximately 80% being singletons. The material sequenced was peripheral blood. The receptors shown here come from a human donor in a cohort sampled during active COVID-19.

The chain employs TRBV4-2 and TRBJ2-2, with 7 bases lining up with TRBD2. Germline V gene data show CDR1 as LGHNA and CDR2 as YNFKEQ. The junction had 2 bases not matched to a gene; V was cut back by 1 base and J by 0 bases. This CDR3 contains 16 residues. The CDR3 region is CASSQAAGANTGELFF. CDR3 in DNA: TGTGCCAGCAGCCAAGCTGCGGGAGCGAACACCGGGGAGCTGTTTTTT.

The J gene is TRBJ2-3, the V gene TRBV19, with 7 positions matching TRBD2. Trimming cost V 3 bases and J 1 base; bases outside gene matches: 4. Per the germline V gene, CDR1 is LNHDA and CDR2 is SQIVND (reference sequence). The CDR3 has 15 amino acids. The CDR3 loop reads CASSIGAGGTDTQYF. In nucleotides, the CDR3 is TGTGCCAGTAGTATTGGGGCGGGGGGCACAGATACGCAGTATTTT.